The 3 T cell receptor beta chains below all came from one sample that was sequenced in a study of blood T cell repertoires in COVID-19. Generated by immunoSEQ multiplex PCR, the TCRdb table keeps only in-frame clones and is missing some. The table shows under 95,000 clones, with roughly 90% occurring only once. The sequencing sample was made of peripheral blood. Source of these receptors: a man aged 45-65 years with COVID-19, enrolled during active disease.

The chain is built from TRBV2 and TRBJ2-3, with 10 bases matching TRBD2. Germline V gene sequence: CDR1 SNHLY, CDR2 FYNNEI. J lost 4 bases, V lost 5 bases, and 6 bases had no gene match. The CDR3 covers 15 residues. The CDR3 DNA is TGTGCCAGCAGTCGCCTAGCGGGAGTGGCAGATACGCAGTATTTT. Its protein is CASSRLAGVADTQYF.

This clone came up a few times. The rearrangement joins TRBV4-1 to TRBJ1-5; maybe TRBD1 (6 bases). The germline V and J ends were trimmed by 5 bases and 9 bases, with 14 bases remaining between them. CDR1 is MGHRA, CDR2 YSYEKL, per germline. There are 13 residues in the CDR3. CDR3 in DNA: TGCGCCAGCAGCTCAGAACGAGGGGGGCCCCAGCATTTT. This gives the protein CASSSERGGPQHF.

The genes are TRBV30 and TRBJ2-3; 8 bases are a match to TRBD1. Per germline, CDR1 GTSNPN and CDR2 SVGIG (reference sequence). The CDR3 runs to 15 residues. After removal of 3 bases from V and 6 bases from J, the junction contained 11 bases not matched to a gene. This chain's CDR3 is CAWSPSGQGRDTQYF. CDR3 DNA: TGTGCCTGGAGCCCAAGTGGACAGGGAAGGGATACGCAGTATTTT.